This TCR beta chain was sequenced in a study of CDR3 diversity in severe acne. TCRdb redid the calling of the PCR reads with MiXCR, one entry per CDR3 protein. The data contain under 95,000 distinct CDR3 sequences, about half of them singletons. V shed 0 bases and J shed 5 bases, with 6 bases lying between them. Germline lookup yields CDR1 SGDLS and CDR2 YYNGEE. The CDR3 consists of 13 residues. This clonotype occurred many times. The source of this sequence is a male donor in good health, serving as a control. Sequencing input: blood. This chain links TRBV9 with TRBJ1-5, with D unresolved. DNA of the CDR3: TGTGCCAGCAGCGTAGATCCCGATCAGCCCCAGCATTTT. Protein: CASSVDPDQPQHF.